The T cell receptor beta chain under discussion was sequenced for a study of PD-L1 blockade in urothelial cancer (dated by TCRdb to the late 2010s). Some background on the complete study: Every patient began therapy at some point between 2014 and 2015 and was given atezolizumab 1,200 mg intravenously every 3 weeks. About 85% of the roughly 29 patients were identified as males with urothelial cancer of bladder origin, and a prior smoking history was reported by 18 of 29 patients. Patients had an ECOG performance status of 0 or 1 and had received between 0 and 3 prior chemotherapy regimens. Blood samples were analyzed at 3 weeks after treatment start (second dose) and at 6 weeks after treatment start. Blood samples gave a median of roughly 150,000 T cells and approximately 81,000 unique TCRs, with a median clonality of around 0.074. An exploratory multi-omic analysis was conducted of the somatic, immune and clinical correlates of response to PD-L1 blockade with atezolizumab in urothelial cancer. TCR sequencing covered pretreatment tumor samples and matched, serially collected peripheral blood taken before and after atezolizumab treatment. Durable clinical benefit meant progression-free survival longer than 6 months, and TCR features were also tested against progression-free and overall survival. In the same patients, whole exome sequencing and RNA sequencing of pretreatment tumors were performed in addition to TCR sequencing. Durable clinical benefit was achieved by nine patients but not by the remaining 20. Some 30 patients had pretreatment blood TCR-seq, around 24 had at least one posttreatment blood collection, and around 24 had tumor TCR-seq. Points the paper makes about the study in general: At 3 weeks after the start of treatment, tumor-associated TCR clones in peripheral blood had expanded more in patients with durable benefit (n ≈ 22, p = 0.022). Because of the small sample size (n ≈ 28) and the many exploratory analyses performed, the results are intended to be regarded as hypothesis-generating. A pretreatment peripheral blood TCR clonality below the median was linked to improved progression-free and overall survival.

Explained via the paper, the time point label denotes: pretreatment peripheral blood. The cohort comprised around 30 patients with locally advanced or metastatic urothelial carcinoma treated at Memorial Sloan Kettering on a trial protocol. Peripheral blood mononuclear cells were collected from each patient pretreatment and during treatment, giving between 1 and 8 total time points per patient. The Qiagen DNeasy Blood extraction kit was used to purify genomic DNA from total PBMCs and tumor samples. PBMCs were collected pretreatment and during treatment and were isolated and stored as previously described. Synthetic TCR analog templates were spiked into each PCR so that absolute template abundance could be estimated from read counts. TCRbeta CDR3 regions were amplified from genomic DNA with bias-controlled V and J gene primers using the immunoSEQ assay. Sequencing of rearranged TCRbeta segments was performed at approximately 20X coverage. In the source study's methods: Clustering was used to correct sequencing errors, and CDR3s were annotated against IMGT so that V, D and J genes could be assigned. Downstream analyses used only productive TCRbeta rearrangements and left out out-of-frame or stop-codon sequences. Clonality was calculated as one minus the Shannon entropy normalized by the log of the number of unique productive sequences. Fisher's exact test with Benjamini-Hochberg correction, at a threshold of adjusted p below 0.01, was used to find clones that differed between time points or between blood and tumor. TCRdb carries this immuneACCESS record with in-frame sequences only. Its versions omit some clonotypes, under half of them owing to an unresolved V gene in the studies checked, with the rest unexplained. V and J calls plus clone size are reproduced from that table; the DNA served to infer D and trimming. In all, the sample holds 95,000 to 100,000 clones, and 87% of those were seen once. In total, the top ten clones hold 2% to 2.5% of the sample.

About this clone itself: Its antigen is not yet known. Per-base qualities were not stored, and no clone one base away is much larger.

The sequence derives from a man aged 55 to 70 with urothelial cancer. This sample comprised PBMCs, obtained around atezolizumab (anti-PD-L1) treatment.

The CDR3 sequence is CASSPIGAGGRTGELFF. The DNA is as follows: TGCGCCAGCAGCCCTATCGGAGCGGGGGGGCGGACCGGGGAGCTGTTTTTT. The rearrangement joined TRBV4-1 to TRBJ2-2; 10 junctional bases match TRBD2. From the cysteine up to the phenylalanine, the CDR3 has a length of 17 residues. Only the CDR3 DNA stays, 51 bases, in frame from base 1. From the germline V gene, CDR1 is MGHRA and CDR2 is YSYEKL. Relative to germline, V is missing 4 bases and J is missing 5 bases, with 10 bases of the junction outside any gene match.